This T cell receptor beta chain was identified in a study of T cells in women clearing cervical HPV infection. At the level of the study: Controls were women whose single incident HPV16 infection cleared within 12 months without precancer or cancer. Controls gave blood once infection was undetectable; cases at lesion identification. Study findings and constraints: CIN3+ cases had significantly higher TCR repertoire richness than controls, but evenness did not differ.

Concerning this clone: The antigen is not known. The read falls 3 residues short of the CDR3 end, and the missing part is taken from the germline J gene.

Prevalent HPV16 infections were excluded; only incident single HPV16 infections included. The V segment lost 3 bases and the J segment 0 bases; nucleotides outside the gene matches: 9. This CDR3 has 19 amino acids. The germline V gene encodes CDR1 SGHDN and CDR2 FVKESK. Assay: immunoSEQ multiplex PCR; the TCRdb copy retains only in-frame clones and omits some. The sample's table shows approximately 49,000 clones. The sample taken for sequencing was blood buffy coat. This TCR came from a woman aged 18-70 years with a cervical HPV16 infection that either progressed to CIN3+ or cleared (not recorded which). The chain couples TRBV14 to TRBJ1-6; 9 bases are a match to TRBD1. The DNA read from the CDR3 is TGTGCCAGCAGCCACTGGGCGGGACAGGGATCCTCCTATAATTCACCC. Residues: CASSHWAGQGSSYNSP. The entire CDR3 reads CASSHWAGQGSSYNSPLHF.